The T cell receptor (beta chain) described here comes from a study of regulatory T cells in long-lasting Graves disease. iRepertoire HTBI primers and Arm-PCR of CDR3 regions built TCR beta libraries. TCRdb recomputed calls from the multiplex PCR reads with MiXCR, one row per CDR3 protein. The sample contains 300,000 to 500,000 distinct CDR3 sequences, less than 25% of which appear only once. The sample holds a few counts of this clonotype. The time point here: persistent/refractory GD, antithyroid drugs over 5 years with positive TRAb. Making the TCR library involved RNA that had been extracted from PBMCs. The germline CDR1 and CDR2 sequences are DFQATT and SNEGSKA (reference sequence). The CDR3 has 13 amino acids. V gave up 6 bases and J gave up 4 bases; unmatched junction bases: 8.

This material consisted of peripheral blood mononuclear cells (PBMCs), taken when the disease was refractory, from a patient treated with antithyroid drugs. The TCR was taken from a female donor with Graves disease. The chain employs TRBV20-1 and TRBJ2-7; 8 bases align to TRBD2. The CDR3 nucleotides are TGCAGTGCCCCGGGACTAGGGGGATACGAGCAGTACTTC. Amino acids: CSAPGLGGYEQYF.